This TCR beta chain came from a study of shared clonotypes between healthy human individuals. Study-wide background: Plates per donor: three CD4 naive, three CD4 memory, two CD8 naive, one CD8 memory. Broader study findings: Tissues were not sampled, only blood, and their repertoires likely differ. Clonotype sharing across four donors was observed for 4% to 6.5% of naive CD4 clonotypes.

In the original workflow: Junction-only immunoSEQ data arrived without quality scores, meaning filtering differed. Clones were read by immunoSEQ multiplex PCR, and TCRdb kept only the in-frame ones, dropping some. V, J and clone size are taken as reported in that table, and D and trimming were inferred from the DNA itself. The sample consists of roughly 2,000,000 clones, about 95% of them appearing once. Regarding this clone: The antigen remains undetermined.

V was pared by 3 bases and J by 6 bases, with 9 bases between. Germline CDR1 and CDR2: DFQATT and SNEGSKA (reference sequence). CDR3 size: 11 residues. The naive CD8 subset, CD45RO-negative cells positively selected for CCR7, excluded terminally differentiated effector memory CD45RA+ cells. This chain uses TRBV20-1 with TRBJ2-7, with D possibly TRBD2 on 5 matching bases. This receptor was obtained from a man between 18 and 29 years old in good health. Material: naive CD8+ T cells sorted from blood. CDR3 in DNA: TGCAGTGCTAGGTCGGGGATCGAGCAGTACTTC. Translation gives CSARSGIEQYF.